The source of this T cell receptor (beta chain) is a study of blood T cells in healthy people across ages. Comment on this clonotype: Its antigen is still unknown.

In germline, CDR1 is GTSNPN, CDR2 SVGIG (reference sequence). The germline V and J ends were trimmed by 2 bases and 8 bases, with 16 bases remaining between them. The CDR3 is 14 residues long. Using a J-beta primer mix together with a sample-barcoded 5' primer, a second PCR was run for 7 to 11 cycles. A 12-random-nucleotide template-switch adaptor tagged each cDNA molecule. Researchers report that each sample yielded at least 3 million CDR3-containing paired-end reads. TCRdb re-derived calls from the 5' RACE reads in MiXCR, one entry per CDR3 protein. The table has around 1.7 million distinct CDR3 sequences, 28% seen once; the top ten hold 6.5% to 8.5%. Findings and caveats of the study: Investigators viewed diversity estimates from one million T cells as underestimates, the study reported.

The chain links TRBV30 to TRBJ2-4; D may correspond to TRBD1 or TRBD2 (6 bases each). The source material was blood. This sequence was found in a woman in her 30s in good health. As DNA, the CDR3 is TGTGCCTGGAGTCGCAGAAGGGGGGACGACATTCAGTACTTC. Translated: CAWSRRRGDDIQYF.